This T cell receptor beta chain was identified during a study of vaccination effects on CD4 cells after COVID-19. This CDR3 has 16 amino acids. Germline-derived CDR1 and CDR2 are SGHTA and FQGNSA. V was clipped by 3 bases and J by 2 bases, with 16 bases between them. For this clone: Its specificity is unknown.

With the ViraFEST assay, the study expanded antigen-specific CD4+ T cells using viral peptide pools, then sequenced them. Having been cultured for ten to eleven days, the cells underwent CD4+ T cell isolation. Two-dose BNT162b2 or mRNA-1273 vaccination was given to participants. Testing of the vaccine recipients showed negative nucleocapsid antibodies and no prior SARS-CoV-2 infection. Assay: immunoSEQ multiplex PCR; the TCRdb copy retains only in-frame clones and omits some. The top ten clones hold approximately 1.9% of a sample with roughly 59,000 clones, 78% of them seen once. The source is a human donor who received a COVID-19 vaccine. The sample here was CD4+ T cells from PBMCs cultured with HCoV-OC43 spike peptides, taken after COVID-19 vaccination. The subset was: HCoV-OC43 spike overlapping peptide pool stimulation. The chain employs TRBV7-2 and TRBJ1-2; no reliable D call. CDR3 residues: CASSLGPPGTNYGYTF. As DNA, the CDR3 is TGTGCCAGCAGCTTGGGTCCACCGGGAACAAACTATGGCTACACCTTC.